Presented here are 27 T cell receptor beta chains from one specimen sequenced in a study of cytomegalovirus exposure and HLA in healthy donors. Produced via immunoSEQ multiplex PCR; TCRdb's table is partial and in-frame only. This sample has fewer than 200,000 clones, with less than 85% found just once. Sequences were obtained from PBMCs. The receptors here all came from a man between 18 and 29 years old in good health and CMV-seropositive.

The gene calls are TRBV28 and TRBJ2-7; maybe TRBD2 (5 bases). The CDR3 spans 16 residues. From germline, CDR1 is MDHEN and CDR2 SYDVKM. V lost 1 base, J lost 5 bases, and 18 bases lay in between. CDR3 in DNA: TGTGCCAGCAGTTTATTGCGGGCTGGGAGAACCAACGAGCAGTACTTC. Its translation: CASSLLRAGRTNEQYF.

The chain is built from TRBV30 and TRBJ2-5; TRBD1 agrees at 10 bases. J lost 3 bases, V lost 1 base, and 5 bases had no gene match. CDR3 length: 15 amino acids. Germline V CDR1 and CDR2: GTSNPN, SVGIG (reference sequence). The CDR3 DNA reads TGTGCCTGGAGTGGAACGGGGACAGGGGAAGAGACCCAGTACTTC. Amino acid sequence: CAWSGTGTGEETQYF.

This chain joins TRBV2 and TRBJ1-1, with a weak D call TRBD1 (5 bases). The germline V gene encodes CDR1 SNHLY and CDR2 FYNNEI. V was pared by 8 bases and J by 0 bases, with 16 bases between. The length of the CDR3 is 15 residues. The CDR3 loop reads CASHRTGGMNTEAFF. The CDR3 DNA sequence: TGTGCCAGCCATCGGACGGGGGGAATGAACACTGAAGCTTTCTTT. Full variable domain (rest looked up from reference TRBV2 and TRBJ1-1): EPEVTQTPSHQVTQMGQEVILRCVPISNHLYFYWYRQILGQKVEFLVSFYNNEISEKSEIFDDQFSVERPDGSNFTLKIRSTKLEDSAMYFCASHRTGGMNTEAFFGQGTRLTVV.

V is TRBV2 and J is TRBJ2-1; 9 bases match TRBD2. There are 14 residues in the CDR3. V lost 4 bases and J lost 7; bases outside the gene matches: 5. Germline V lookup: CDR1 SNHLY, CDR2 FYNNEI. DNA for the CDR3: TGTGCCAGCAGTGCCCAAGCGGGGGGTAATGAGCAGTTCTTC. Translation: CASSAQAGGNEQFF.

In DNA, the CDR3 is TGTGCCAGCTCACCCGGGACAGCTCGCCCTGAAGCTTTCTTT. Translation gives CASSPGTARPEAFF. This rearrangement joins TRBV18 to TRBJ1-1, with 7 bases fitting TRBD1. The V segment lost 3 bases and the J segment 6 bases; nucleotides outside the gene matches: 7. Germline values: CDR1 KGHSH, CDR2 LQKENI. The CDR3 sequence is 14 residues long.

CDR3 sequence reads: CATGTSGSFADTQYF. The CDR3 nucleotides read TGTGCCACAGGGACTAGCGGGAGTTTCGCAGATACGCAGTATTTT. The genes are TRBV28 and TRBJ2-3; 14 nucleotides match TRBD2. CDR3 size: 15 residues. With 10 bases clipped from V and 4 bases from J, the junction kept 7 bases outside the gene matches. Germline CDR1 and CDR2: MDHEN and SYDVKM.

This chain connects TRBV5-8 to TRBJ2-7, with 8 bases aligning to TRBD1. This CDR3 spans 15 amino acids. CDR1 SGHTS and CDR2 YDEGEE come from the germline V gene. V lost 4 bases, J lost 0 bases, and 6 bases stayed unmatched. Here the CDR3 DNA reads TGTGCCAGCAGCCTCCAGGGGGCAAGCTCCTACGAGCAGTACTTC. This sequence encodes CASSLQGASSYEQYF. The whole variable domain, filled in from reference TRBV5-8 and TRBJ2-7, reads EAGVTQSPTHLIKTRGQQATLRCSPISGHTSVYWYQQALGLGLQFLLWYDEGEERNRGNFPPRFSGRQFPNYSSELNVNALELEDSALYLCASSLQGASSYEQYFGPGTRLTVT.

This clone was detected only a few times. The V and J genes are TRBV6-5 and TRBJ2-1; 8 bases fit TRBD2. Trimming at V came to 4 bases and at J to 7 bases, leaving 9 bases not matched to a gene. Germline-derived CDR1 and CDR2 are MNHEY and SVGAGI. This CDR3 spans 15 amino acids. CDR3 nucleotide sequence: TGTGCCAGCAGTTCGCCAGCGGGAGTGTCTAATGAGCAGTTCTTC. Its translation is CASSSPAGVSNEQFF.

V usage is TRBV14 and J usage is TRBJ2-7; D unresolved. V was shortened by 0 bases and J by 3 bases, with 6 bases between the two germline ends. Germline-derived CDR1 and CDR2 are SGHDN and FVKESK. This CDR3 is 13 amino acids long. The CDR3 loop reads CASSQEARYEQYF. In DNA form, the CDR3 reads TGTGCCAGCAGCCAAGAGGCCCGCTACGAGCAGTACTTC.

The chain recombines TRBV25-1 with TRBJ2-1; TRBD1 aligns across 8 bases. After removal of 2 bases from V and 3 bases from J, the junction contained 9 bases not matched to a gene. The CDR3 loop spans 17 amino acids. Germline V gene lookup returns CDR1 MGHDK and CDR2 SYGVNS. The CDR3 DNA reads TGTGCCAGCAGTGAAGGTGGCAGGGGGCATGTCTACAATGAGCAGTTCTTC. Protein product: CASSEGGRGHVYNEQFF.

The chain couples TRBV4-2 to TRBJ1-5; TRBD1 matches 10 bases. Per the germline V gene, CDR1 is LGHNA and CDR2 is YNFKEQ. J gave up 0 bases and V 4 bases, and 27 bases lay outside the gene matches. This CDR3 is 24 amino acids long. CDR3 DNA sequence: TGTGCCAGCAGCCCAAAAGGGCTGGGACAGGGGACCCTCGTCGGACTGTATAGCAATCAGCCCCAGCATTTT. It yields the protein CASSPKGLGQGTLVGLYSNQPQHF.

The chain is built from TRBV6-5 and TRBJ2-3; 8 bases agree with TRBD1. This CDR3 contains 14 residues. Germline assignment: CDR1 MNHEY and CDR2 SVGAGI. The V gene end was trimmed by 6 bases and the J gene end by 7 bases; junction bases not matched to a gene: 9. CDR3 nucleotide sequence: TGTGCCAGCAGGAAGGACAGGGTAGCGAATACGCAGTATTTT. Encoded protein: CASRKDRVANTQYF.

This chain links TRBV2 with TRBJ2-1, with TRBD1 matching over 12 bases. CDR3 length: 14 amino acids. V was pared by 4 bases and J by 6 bases, with 1 base of the junction left unmatched. Germline CDR1 and CDR2: SNHLY and FYNNEI. Here the CDR3 reads CASSGGQGANEQFF. CDR3 bases: TGTGCCAGCAGTGGGGGACAGGGGGCCAATGAGCAGTTCTTC.

This rearrangement joins TRBV2 to TRBJ2-7, with a weak D call TRBD2 (6 bases). Germline V gives CDR1 SNHLY, CDR2 FYNNEI. Trimming removed 6 bases at V and 2 bases at J, with 14 bases between. There are 14 residues in the CDR3. The chain's CDR3 is CASRAGTGAYEQYF. The CDR3 region has the DNA TGTGCCAGCAGGGCCGGGACGGGAGCCTACGAGCAGTACTTC.

The rearrangement joins TRBV30 to TRBJ2-1; TRBD1 might be the D (6 bases). The CDR3 is 15 residues long. Trimming took off 5 bases at V and 0 bases at J, with 14 bases between the two ends. Per the germline V gene, CDR1 is GTSNPN and CDR2 is SVGIG (reference sequence). The CDR3 here is CAWSAGQSSYNEQFF. The CDR3 coding sequence is TGTGCCTGGTCTGCCGGACAGAGCTCCTACAATGAGCAGTTCTTC.

A note on this clone: One junction end does not reproduce the germline sequence, and a read error may be involved. This chain links TRBV5-1 with TRBJ2-5, with TRBD1 as a possible D gene (5 bases). The germline V gene has CDR1 SGHRS and CDR2 YFSETQ. The CDR3 covers 14 residues. CDR3 DNA sequence: TGCGCCAGCAGCCCGCAGACAGACCAGGAGACCCAGTACTTC. As protein: CASSPQTDQETQYF.

This clone was observed a few times. This chain uses TRBV9 with TRBJ2-5, with D perhaps matching TRBD2 (6 bases). The V gene lost 5 bases and the J gene lost 1 base, with 9 bases spanning the gap. Germline V gene lookup returns CDR1 SGDLS and CDR2 YYNGEE. This CDR3 contains 13 residues. The CDR3 here is CASSSGSQETQYF. As DNA, the CDR3 is TGTGCCAGCAGTTCCGGGAGCCAAGAGACCCAGTACTTC.

The chain recombines TRBV6-1 with TRBJ1-6, with 7 nucleotides matching TRBD1. This CDR3 is built from 15 residues. V lost 7 bases to trimming and J lost 8 bases; unmatched junction nucleotides: 11. Germline CDR1 reads MNHNS; CDR2 reads SASEGT. CDR3 nucleotide sequence: TGTGCCAGCATCGGGGGTGAGGGGGCTTATTCACCCCTCCACTTT. It yields the protein CASIGGEGAYSPLHF.

The chain joins TRBV5-1 to TRBJ2-4; possibly TRBD1 for D (6 bases). Per the germline V gene, CDR1 is SGHRS and CDR2 is YFSETQ. V was pared by 1 base and J by 7 bases, with 15 bases between. The length of the CDR3 is 15 residues. The DNA for the CDR3 is TGCGCCAGCAGCTTGAGGGGTGCAGGGGAGAACATTCAGTACTTC. As protein: CASSLRGAGENIQYF. Based on the CDR3 plus reference TRBV5-1 and TRBJ2-4, the full variable domain is KAGVTQTPRYLIKTRGQQVTLSCSPISGHRSVSWYQQTPGQGLQFLFEYFSETQRNKGNFPGRFSGRQFSNSRSEMNVSTLELGDSALYLCASSLRGAGENIQYFGAGTRLSVL.

This chain connects TRBV7-9 to TRBJ2-1; 9 bases match TRBD2. The CDR3 consists of 14 residues. Germline loops: CDR1 SEHNR, CDR2 FQNEAQ (reference sequence). Trimming removed 3 bases from V and 5 bases from J; junction bases left unmatched: 2. In DNA, the CDR3 is TGTGCCAGCAGCTTTAGCGGGAGCAACAATGAGCAGTTCTTC. Translated: CASSFSGSNNEQFF.

V and J are TRBV5-1 and TRBJ1-2; weak D call: TRBD1 (6 bases). The V and J ends lost 0 bases and 9 bases respectively, with 12 bases between them. The CDR3 sequence is 13 residues long. CDR1 and CDR2 from the germline V gene are SGHRS and YFSETQ. CDR3: CASSLGQEYSYTF. The CDR3 bases are TGCGCCAGCAGCTTGGGACAGGAATATAGCTACACCTTC.

This chain joins TRBV27 and TRBJ2-7; maybe TRBD2 (7 bases). The CDR3 has 17 amino acids. The germline CDR1 and CDR2 sequences are MNHEY and SMNVEV (reference sequence). With 5 bases removed from V and 0 bases from J, the gap between germline ends came to 20 bases. In nucleotides, the CDR3 is TGTGCCAGCAGTCCCGCTTGGTGGGGGGGCTCCTCCTACGAGCAGTACTTC. Its translation is CASSPAWWGGSSYEQYF.

The chain joins TRBV5-4 to TRBJ2-5; D perhaps matches TRBD2 (6 bases). Germline V lookup: CDR1 SGHNT, CDR2 YYREEE (reference sequence). This CDR3 region has 17 residues. V was trimmed by 9 bases and J by 6 bases, leaving 30 bases between them. The CDR3 DNA follows: TGTGCCATCCCGCCATTGCGGCGGCGAGCGGGTTGGAAGACCCAGTACTTC. This translates into CAIPPLRRRAGWKTQYF. Complete variable domain (other parts from reference TRBV5-4 and TRBJ2-5): ETGVTQSPTHLIKTRGQQVTLRCSSQSGHNTVSWYQQALGQGPQFIFQYYREEENGRGNFPPRFSGLQFPNYSSELNVNALELDDSALYLCAIPPLRRRAGWKTQYFGPGTRLLVL.

V and J are TRBV7-8 and TRBJ1-2; 9 nucleotides line up with TRBD1. CDR1 and CDR2 (germline): SGHVS, FQNEAQ. V trimming: 3 bases; J trimming: 7 bases; junction bases outside the gene matches: 6. CDR3 length: 14 residues. The CDR3 region is CASSFLQGAAGYTF. For the CDR3, the DNA is TGTGCCAGCAGCTTTCTACAGGGGGCGGCTGGCTACACCTTC.

This clone showed up just once. CDR3 DNA sequence: TGCAGCGTTGAACTAGCGGGGGGGTATGGAGATACGCAGTATTTT. It translates to CSVELAGGYGDTQYF. The chain joins TRBV29-1 to TRBJ2-3, with 12 bases identical to TRBD2. Looked up from germline, CDR1 is SQVTM and CDR2 is ANQGSEA. Trimming cost V 2 bases and J 5 bases; bases outside gene matches: 5. The CDR3 is made up of 15 amino acids.

This rearrangement joins TRBV2 to TRBJ2-5, with 11 bases fitting TRBD2. There are 16 residues in the CDR3. The junction had 7 bases not matched to a gene; V was cut back by 6 bases and J by 1 base. In germline, CDR1 is SNHLY, CDR2 FYNNEI. Here the CDR3 DNA reads TGTGCCAGCAGAGCTAGCGGGGGGAGTATCCAAGAGACCCAGTACTTC. Translated: CASRASGGSIQETQYF.

This clone was recorded only once. V is TRBV29-1 and J is TRBJ1-5; no clear D. The V and J ends lost 4 bases and 0 bases respectively, with 13 bases between them. CDR1 is SQVTM, CDR2 ANQGSEA, per germline. This CDR3 has 15 residues. CDR3: CSVGEAAYSNQPQHF. The CDR3 bases are TGCAGCGTTGGGGAGGCAGCTTATAGCAATCAGCCCCAGCATTTT.